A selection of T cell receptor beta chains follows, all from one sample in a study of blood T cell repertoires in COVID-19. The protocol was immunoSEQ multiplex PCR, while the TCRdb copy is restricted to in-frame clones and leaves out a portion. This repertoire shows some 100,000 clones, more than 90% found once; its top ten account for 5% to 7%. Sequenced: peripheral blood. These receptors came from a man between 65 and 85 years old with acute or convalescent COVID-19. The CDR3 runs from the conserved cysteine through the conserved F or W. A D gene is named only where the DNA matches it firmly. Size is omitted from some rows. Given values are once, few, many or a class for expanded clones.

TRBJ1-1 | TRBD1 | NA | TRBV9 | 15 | CASSPLTGPGTEAFF | TGTGCCAGCAGCCCTTTGACAGGGCCGGGCACTGAAGCTTTCTTT
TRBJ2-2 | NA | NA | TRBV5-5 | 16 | CASSLQGLANTGELFF | TGTGCCAGCAGCTTACAGGGTCTCGCGAACACCGGGGAGCTGTTTTTT
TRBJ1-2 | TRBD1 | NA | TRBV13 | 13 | CASSSGTAYGYTF | TGTGCCAGCAGCTCGGGGACAGCCTATGGCTACACCTTC
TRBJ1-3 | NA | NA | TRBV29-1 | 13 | CSARDISGNTIYF | TGCAGCGCCCGGGACATCTCTGGAAACACCATATATTTT
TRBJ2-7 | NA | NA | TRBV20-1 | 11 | CSARDQVEQYF | TGCAGTGCTAGAGATCAGGTCGAGCAGTACTTC
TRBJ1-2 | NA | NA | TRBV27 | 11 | CASSGGAGYTF | TGTGCCAGCAGTGGAGGCGCCGGCTACACCTTC
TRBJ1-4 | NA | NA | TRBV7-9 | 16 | CASSLEFARDGEKLFF | TGTGCCAGCAGCTTAGAATTCGCCAGGGATGGTGAAAAACTGTTTTTT
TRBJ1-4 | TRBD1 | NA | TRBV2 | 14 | CASSRQGKWEKLFF | TGTGCCAGCAGCCGACAGGGGAAATGGGAAAAACTGTTTTTT
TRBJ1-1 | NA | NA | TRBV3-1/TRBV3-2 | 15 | CASSQVLDTNTEAFF | TGTGCCAGCAGCCAGGTCCTGGACACGAACACTGAAGCTTTCTTT
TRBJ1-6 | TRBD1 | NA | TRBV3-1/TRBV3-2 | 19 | CASSQGATQQGERNSPLHF | TGTGCCAGCAGCCAAGGAGCTACCCAACAGGGGGAACGGAATTCACCCCTCCACTTT
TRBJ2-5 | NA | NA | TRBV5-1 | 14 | CASSPPDSQETQYF | TGCGCCAGCAGCCCACCCGACTCTCAAGAGACCCAGTACTTC
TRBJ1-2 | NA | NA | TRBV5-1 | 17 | CASSLSRTEALLRGYTF | TGCGCCAGCAGCTTGTCAAGGACAGAGGCACTCCTACGTGGCTACACCTTC
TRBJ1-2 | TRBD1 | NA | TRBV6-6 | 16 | CASSREGQPVNYGYTF | TGTGCCAGCAGTCGGGAGGGACAGCCGGTTAACTATGGCTACACCTTC
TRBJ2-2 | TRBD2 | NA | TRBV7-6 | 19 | CASSLAPSPAGGSTGELFF | TGTGCCAGCAGCCTCGCTCCCTCCCCAGCGGGAGGGAGCACCGGGGAGCTGTTTTTT
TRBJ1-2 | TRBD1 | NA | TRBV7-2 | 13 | CASTRQGALGYTF | TGTGCCAGCACCCGACAGGGAGCTCTCGGCTACACCTTC
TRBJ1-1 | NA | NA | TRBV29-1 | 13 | CSVASPRYTEAFF | TGCAGCGTTGCATCGCCCAGATACACTGAAGCTTTCTTT
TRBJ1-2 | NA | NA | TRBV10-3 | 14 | CAIRAGASNYGYTF | TGTGCCATCAGGGCAGGGGCATCTAACTATGGCTACACCTTC
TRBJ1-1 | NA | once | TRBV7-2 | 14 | CASSPPGGGTEAFF | TGTGCCAGCAGCCCCCCCGGGGGGGGCACTGAAGCTTTCTTT
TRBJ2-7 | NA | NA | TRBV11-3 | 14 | CASSGAASSYEQYF | TGTGCCAGCAGCGGGGCGGCGAGCTCCTACGAGCAGTACTTC
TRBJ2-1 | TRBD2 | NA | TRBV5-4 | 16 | CASSLGLAGVFNEQFF | TGTGCCAGCAGCTTGGGACTAGCGGGAGTCTTTAATGAGCAGTTCTTC
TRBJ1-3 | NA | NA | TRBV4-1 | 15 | CASSQAPKIGNTIYF | TGCGCCAGCAGCCAAGCGCCTAAAATCGGAAACACCATATATTTT
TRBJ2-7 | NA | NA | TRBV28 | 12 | CASSFRVYEQYF | TGTGCCAGCAGTTTCAGGGTCTACGAGCAGTACTTC
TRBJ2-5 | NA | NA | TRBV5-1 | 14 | CASSIGAYQETQYF | TGCGCCAGCAGTATAGGGGCGTACCAAGAGACCCAGTACTTC
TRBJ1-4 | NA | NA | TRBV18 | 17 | CASSHPGPVATNEKLFF | TGTGCCAGCTCACACCCAGGGCCGGTTGCAACTAATGAAAAACTGTTTTTT
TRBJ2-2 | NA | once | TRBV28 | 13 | CASSLTGIGELFF | TGTGCCAGCAGTTTAACGGGGATCGGGGAGCTGTTTTTT
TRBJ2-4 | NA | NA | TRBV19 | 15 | CASSIGGRGRNIQYF | TGTGCCAGTAGTATAGGGGGGCGCGGTCGAAACATTCAGTACTTC
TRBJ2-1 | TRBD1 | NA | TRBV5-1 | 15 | CASSWTGDYYNEQFF | TGCGCCAGCAGCTGGACAGGGGATTACTACAATGAGCAGTTCTTC
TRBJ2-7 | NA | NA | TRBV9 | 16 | CASSVGKTPSSYEQYF | TGTGCCAGCAGCGTAGGTAAAACCCCCAGCTCCTACGAGCAGTACTTC
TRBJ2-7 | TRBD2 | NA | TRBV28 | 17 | CASSLPLGGGSSYEQYF | TGTGCCAGCAGTTTACCCTTGGGGGGAGGGAGCTCCTACGAGCAGTACTTC
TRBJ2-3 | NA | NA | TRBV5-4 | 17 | CASSLGLAQPSTDTQYF | TGTGCCAGCAGCTTGGGGTTAGCCCAGCCAAGCACAGATACGCAGTATTTT
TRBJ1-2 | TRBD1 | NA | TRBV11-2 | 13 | CASSPDREGPYTF | TGTGCCAGCAGTCCGGACAGGGAAGGACCCTACACCTTC
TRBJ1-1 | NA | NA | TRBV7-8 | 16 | CASSFGAGRTNTEAFF | TGTGCCAGCAGCTTTGGTGCAGGGCGCACGAACACTGAAGCTTTCTTT
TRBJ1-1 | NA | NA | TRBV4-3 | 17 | CASSQDLVRVLATEAFF | TGCGCCAGCAGCCAAGATCTCGTCCGGGTCCTAGCCACTGAAGCTTTCTTT
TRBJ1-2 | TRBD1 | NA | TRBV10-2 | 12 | CASRPDRDGYTF | TGCGCCAGCAGACCCGACAGGGATGGCTACACCTTC
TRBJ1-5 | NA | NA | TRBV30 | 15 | CAWSGIAATNQPQHF | TGTGCCTGGAGTGGAATAGCGGCGACCAATCAGCCCCAGCATTTT
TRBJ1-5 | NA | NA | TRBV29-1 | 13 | CSVRRGEHQPQHF | TGCAGCGTTCGCCGGGGAGAGCACCAGCCCCAGCATTTT
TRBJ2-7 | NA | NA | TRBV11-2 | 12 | CASKAAAYEQYF | TGTGCCAGCAAGGCGGCCGCCTACGAGCAGTACTTC